This TCR beta chain was sequenced in a study of cytomegalovirus exposure and HLA in healthy donors. This PCR relied on a set of 60 Vbeta primers and 13 Jbeta primers. The method was immunoSEQ multiplex PCR; TCRdb's version includes in-frame clones alone and lacks a portion of them. The table includes about 160,000 clones, 78% detected once. The CDR3 is 14 residues long. V was pared by 3 bases and J by 1 base, with 8 bases between. The V gene's germline CDR1 is LGHNA and CDR2 YNFKEQ. The receptor comes from a woman aged 40-49 years in good health and CMV-seronegative. Specimen: PBMCs. This rearrangement joins TRBV4-2 to TRBJ2-3, with a weak D call TRBD1 (6 bases). The CDR3 nucleotides are TGTGCCAGCAGCCAGGGGGCGGGCACAGATACGCAGTATTTT. Translated: CASSQGAGTDTQYF.